The subject of this entry is one T cell receptor beta chain. The sample comes from a study of T cells in Graves' hyperthyroidism and ophthalmopathy. It was RNA transcripts that yielded the amplified TCR beta CDR3 regions. TCR CDR3 underwent first-round RT-PCR with the HTBI primer set. MiXCR, applied by TCRdb to the multiplex PCR reads, yields one record per CDR3 protein. The table has around 690,000 distinct CDR3 sequences, more than 20% seen once. This CDR3 contains 19 residues. CDR1 is LGHDT, CDR2 YNNKEL, per germline (reference sequence). J gave up 3 bases and V 5 bases, and 18 bases lay outside the gene matches.

The sequence was collected from a man aged 25-40 years with Graves' ophthalmopathy. Sample: blood. This rearrangement joins TRBV3-1 to TRBJ2-3; 9 bases line up with TRBD2. In nucleotides, the CDR3 is TGTGCCAGCAGCACCGTGGGGGAGTTAATAGCGGGAGTTACAGATACGCAGTATTTT. Translated: CASSTVGELIAGVTDTQYF.